Reported below is one TCR beta chain. Its antigen is not identified. V was shortened by 2 bases and J by 0 bases, with 5 bases between the two germline ends. The germline V gene has CDR1 MNHEY and CDR2 SVGAGI. The CDR3 is 14 amino acids. In the PCR, 60 Vbeta and 13 Jbeta primers were used. Here immunoSEQ multiplex PCR was the method, and the copy in TCRdb shows in-frame clones only, minus some. The sample records 50,000 or so clones, approximately 70% being singletons. The sample is drawn from a study of cytomegalovirus exposure and HLA in healthy donors. Whole-study findings and limits: In a later analysis, several top co-occurrence clusters appeared linked to parvovirus B19, influenza, CMV and Epstein-Barr virus. The likely explanation for a cluster of highly shared sequence variants was sequencing artifact. Investigators reported 150 to 200 TCR beta chains as tied to cytomegalovirus.

The specimen was PBMCs. The V call is TRBV6-5, the J call TRBJ1-3; a possible D gene is TRBD1 (5 bases). This receptor was obtained from a woman aged 45-59 years in good health and CMV-seronegative. Here the CDR3 DNA reads TGTGCCAGCAGTTACGACAGCTCTGGAAACACCATATATTTT. Protein product: CASSYDSSGNTIYF.